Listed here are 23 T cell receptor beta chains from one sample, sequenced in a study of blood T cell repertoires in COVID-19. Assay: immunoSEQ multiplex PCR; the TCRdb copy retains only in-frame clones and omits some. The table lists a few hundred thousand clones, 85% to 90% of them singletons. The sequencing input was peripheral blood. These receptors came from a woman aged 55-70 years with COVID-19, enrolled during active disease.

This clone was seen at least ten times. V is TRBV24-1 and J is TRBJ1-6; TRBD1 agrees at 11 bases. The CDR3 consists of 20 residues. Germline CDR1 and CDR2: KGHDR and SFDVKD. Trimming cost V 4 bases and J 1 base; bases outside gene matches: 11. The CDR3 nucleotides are TGTGCCACCAGTGACTTTATGGACAGGGGGCGAAGATCCTATAATTCACCCCTCCACTTT. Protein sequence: CATSDFMDRGRRSYNSPLHF.

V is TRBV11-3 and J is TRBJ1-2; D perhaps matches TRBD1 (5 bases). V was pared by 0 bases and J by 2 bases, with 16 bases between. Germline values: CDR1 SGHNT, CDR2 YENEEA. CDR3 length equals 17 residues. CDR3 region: CASSLDPGQGRNYGYTF. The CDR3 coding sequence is TGTGCCAGCAGCTTAGATCCAGGGCAGGGCAGAAACTATGGCTACACCTTC.

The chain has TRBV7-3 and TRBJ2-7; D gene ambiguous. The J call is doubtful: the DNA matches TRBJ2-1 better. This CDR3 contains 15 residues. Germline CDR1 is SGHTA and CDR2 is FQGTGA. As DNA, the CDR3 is TGTGCCAGCAGCTTCCATAGTGCAGGCTACAATGAGCAGTTCTTC. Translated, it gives CASSFHSAGYNEQFF.

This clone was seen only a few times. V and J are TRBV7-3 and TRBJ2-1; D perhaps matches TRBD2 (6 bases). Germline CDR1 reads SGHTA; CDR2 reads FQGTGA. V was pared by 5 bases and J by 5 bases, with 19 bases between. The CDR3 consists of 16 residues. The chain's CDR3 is CASSPIGREVNNEQFF. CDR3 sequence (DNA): TGTGCCAGCAGCCCGATCGGCAGGGAGGTTAACAATGAGCAGTTCTTC.

CDR3 sequence: CASSLEGQGGTEAFF. The DNA of the CDR3 is TGCGCCAGCAGCTTGGAGGGACAGGGAGGCACTGAAGCTTTCTTT. V usage is TRBV5-1 and J usage is TRBJ1-1; the match to TRBD1 covers 9 bases. The CDR3 length is 15 residues. Germline CDR1 is SGHRS and CDR2 is YFSETQ. The J segment lost 4 bases and the V segment lost 0 bases, leaving 4 bases of the junction unmatched.

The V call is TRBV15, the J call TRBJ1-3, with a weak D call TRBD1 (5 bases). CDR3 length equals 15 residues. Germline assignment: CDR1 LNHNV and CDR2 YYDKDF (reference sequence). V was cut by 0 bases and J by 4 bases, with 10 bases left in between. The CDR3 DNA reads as TGTGCCACCAGCAGAGATCGGGGGTTCGGAAACACCATATATTTT. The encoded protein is CATSRDRGFGNTIYF.

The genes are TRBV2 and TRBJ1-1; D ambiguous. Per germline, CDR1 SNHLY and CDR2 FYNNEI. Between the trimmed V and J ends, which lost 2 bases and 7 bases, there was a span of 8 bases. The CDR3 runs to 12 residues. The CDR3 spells CASSEQALEAFF. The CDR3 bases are TGTGCCAGCAGTGAACAGGCCCTTGAAGCTTTCTTT. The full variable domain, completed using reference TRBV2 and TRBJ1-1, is EPEVTQTPSHQVTQMGQEVILRCVPISNHLYFYWYRQILGQKVEFLVSFYNNEISEKSEIFDDQFSVERPDGSNFTLKIRSTKLEDSAMYFCASSEQALEAFFGQGTRLTVV.

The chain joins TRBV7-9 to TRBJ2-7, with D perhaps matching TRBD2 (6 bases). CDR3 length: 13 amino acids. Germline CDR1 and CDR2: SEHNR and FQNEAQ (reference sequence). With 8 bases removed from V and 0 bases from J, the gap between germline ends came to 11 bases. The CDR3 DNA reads TGTGCCAGCGTTGGGACTGACTCCTACGAGCAGTACTTC. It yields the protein CASVGTDSYEQYF.

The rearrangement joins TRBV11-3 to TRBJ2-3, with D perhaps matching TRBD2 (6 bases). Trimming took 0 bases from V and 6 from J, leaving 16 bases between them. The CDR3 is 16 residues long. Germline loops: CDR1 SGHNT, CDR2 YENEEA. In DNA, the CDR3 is TGTGCCAGCAGCTTAGATTCCCGGGGAGGCAGGGATACGCAGTATTTT. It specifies CASSLDSRGGRDTQYF.

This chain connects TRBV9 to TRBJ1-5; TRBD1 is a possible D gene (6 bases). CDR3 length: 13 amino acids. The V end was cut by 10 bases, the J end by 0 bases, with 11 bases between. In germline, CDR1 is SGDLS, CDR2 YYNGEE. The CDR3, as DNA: TGTGCCGCCGGACAGTTTAGCAATCAGCCCCAGCATTTT. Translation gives CAAGQFSNQPQHF.

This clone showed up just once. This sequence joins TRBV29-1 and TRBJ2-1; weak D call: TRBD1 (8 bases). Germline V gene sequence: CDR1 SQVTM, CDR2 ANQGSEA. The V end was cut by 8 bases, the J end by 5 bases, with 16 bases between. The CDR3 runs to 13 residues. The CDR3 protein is CSLNRGGHNEQFF. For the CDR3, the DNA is TGCAGCCTCAACAGGGGGGGTCACAATGAGCAGTTCTTC.

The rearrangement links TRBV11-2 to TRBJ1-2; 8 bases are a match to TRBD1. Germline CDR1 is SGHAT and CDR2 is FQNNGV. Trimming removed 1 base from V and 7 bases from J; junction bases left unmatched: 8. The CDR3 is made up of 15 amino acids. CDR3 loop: CASSLVQGAYGGYTF. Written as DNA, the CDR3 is TGTGCCAGCAGCTTAGTTCAGGGGGCTTACGGTGGCTACACCTTC.

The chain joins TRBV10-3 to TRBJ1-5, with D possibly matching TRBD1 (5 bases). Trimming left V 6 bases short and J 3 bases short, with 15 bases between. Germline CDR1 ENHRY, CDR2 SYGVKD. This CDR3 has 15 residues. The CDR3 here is CAIRRDEGFNQPQHF. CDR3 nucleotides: TGTGCCATCAGGCGGGACGAGGGGTTCAATCAGCCCCAGCATTTT.

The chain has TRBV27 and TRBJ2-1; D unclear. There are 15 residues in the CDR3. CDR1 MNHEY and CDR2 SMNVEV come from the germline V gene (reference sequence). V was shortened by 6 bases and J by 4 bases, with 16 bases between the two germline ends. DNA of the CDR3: TGTGCCAGCAGCAAAGAGTGGCGGAGATACAATGAGCAGTTCTTC. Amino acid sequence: CASSKEWRRYNEQFF.

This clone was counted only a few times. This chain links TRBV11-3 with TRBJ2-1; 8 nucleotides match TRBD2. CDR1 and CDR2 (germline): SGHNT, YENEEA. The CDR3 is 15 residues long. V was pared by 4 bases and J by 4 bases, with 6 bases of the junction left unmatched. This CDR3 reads CASSSSSGGYNEQFF. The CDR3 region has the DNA TGTGCCAGCAGCTCCTCGTCGGGGGGGTACAATGAGCAGTTCTTC. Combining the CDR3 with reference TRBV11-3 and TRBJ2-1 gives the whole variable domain EAGVVQSPRYKIIEKKQPVAFWCNPISGHNTLYWYLQNLGQGPELLIRYENEEAVDDSQLPKDRFSAERLKGVDSTLKIQPAELGDSAVYLCASSSSSGGYNEQFFGPGTRLTVL.

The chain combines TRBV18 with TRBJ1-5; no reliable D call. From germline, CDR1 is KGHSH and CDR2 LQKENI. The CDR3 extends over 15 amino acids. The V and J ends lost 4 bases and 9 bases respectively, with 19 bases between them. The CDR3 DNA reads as TGTGCCAGCTCACTACACGGGGAGAACCTTTCGCCCCAGCATTTT. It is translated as CASSLHGENLSPQHF.

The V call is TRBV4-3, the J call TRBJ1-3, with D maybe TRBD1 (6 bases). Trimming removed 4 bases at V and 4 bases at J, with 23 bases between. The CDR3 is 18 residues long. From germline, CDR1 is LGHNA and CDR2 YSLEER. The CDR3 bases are TGCGCCAGCAGCCCGATTGGCGGGACGGGAGGGACAGGAAACACCATATATTTT. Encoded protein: CASSPIGGTGGTGNTIYF.

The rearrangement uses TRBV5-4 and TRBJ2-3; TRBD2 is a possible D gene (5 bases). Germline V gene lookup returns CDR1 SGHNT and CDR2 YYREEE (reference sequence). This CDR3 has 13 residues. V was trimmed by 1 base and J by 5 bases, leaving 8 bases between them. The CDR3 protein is CASSLWAGDTQYF. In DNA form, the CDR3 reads TGTGCCAGCAGCTTGTGGGCGGGAGATACGCAGTATTTT.

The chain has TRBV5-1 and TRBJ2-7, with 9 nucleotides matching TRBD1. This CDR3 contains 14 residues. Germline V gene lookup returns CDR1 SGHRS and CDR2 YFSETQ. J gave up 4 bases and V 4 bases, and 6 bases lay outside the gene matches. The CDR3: CASSQGQGWYEQYF. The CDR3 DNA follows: TGCGCCAGCAGCCAGGGACAGGGTTGGTACGAGCAGTACTTC.

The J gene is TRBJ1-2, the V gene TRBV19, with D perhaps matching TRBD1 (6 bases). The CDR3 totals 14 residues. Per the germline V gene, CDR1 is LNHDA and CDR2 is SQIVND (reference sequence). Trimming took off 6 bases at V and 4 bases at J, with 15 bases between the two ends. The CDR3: CASRINRAAYGYTF. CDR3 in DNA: TGTGCCAGTAGGATCAACAGGGCGGCCTATGGCTACACCTTC. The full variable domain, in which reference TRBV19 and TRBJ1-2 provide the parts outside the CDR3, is DGGITQSPKYLFRKEGQNVTLSCEQNLNHDAMYWYRQDPGQGLRLIYYSQIVNDFQKGDIAEGYSVSREKKESFPLTVTSAQKNPTAFYLCASRINRAAYGYTFGSGTRLTVV.

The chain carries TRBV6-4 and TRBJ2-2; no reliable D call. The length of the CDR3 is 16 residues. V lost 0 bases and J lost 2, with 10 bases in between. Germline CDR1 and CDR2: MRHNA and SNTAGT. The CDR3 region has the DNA TGTGCCAGCAGTGACTCCGGTACTGGTAACACCGGGGAGCTGTTTTTT. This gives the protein CASSDSGTGNTGELFF.

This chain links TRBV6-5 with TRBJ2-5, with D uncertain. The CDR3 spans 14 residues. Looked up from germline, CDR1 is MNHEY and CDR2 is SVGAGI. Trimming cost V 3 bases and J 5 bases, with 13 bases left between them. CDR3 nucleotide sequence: TGTGCCAGCAGTTATAGCCTACCTCCCGAGACCCAGTACTTC. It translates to CASSYSLPPETQYF.

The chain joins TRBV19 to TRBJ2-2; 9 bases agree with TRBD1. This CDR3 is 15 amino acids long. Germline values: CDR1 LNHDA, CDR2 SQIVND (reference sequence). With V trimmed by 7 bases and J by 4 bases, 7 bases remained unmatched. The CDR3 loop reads CASIQGQGATGELFF. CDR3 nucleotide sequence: TGTGCCAGTATCCAGGGACAGGGTGCCACCGGGGAGCTGTTTTTT.